Shown below are 27 T cell receptor beta chains from a single sample sequenced in a study of blood T cell repertoires in COVID-19. The assay was immunoSEQ multiplex PCR, and TCRdb's table has in-frame clones only and misses some. Here the sample spans around 70,000 clones, around 86% being singletons. The sample taken for sequencing was peripheral blood. The receptors shown here come from a middle-aged man with active COVID-19.

The chain carries TRBV3-1 (or the pseudogene TRBV3-2) and TRBJ2-7; 10 nucleotides align to TRBD1. Trimming cost V 4 bases and J 2 bases; bases outside gene matches: 5. This CDR3 spans 15 amino acids. From germline, CDR1 is LGHDT and CDR2 YNNKEL (reference sequence). The DNA for the CDR3 is TGTGCCAGCAGCCCCAGGACAGGGGGGACCTACGAGCAGTACTTC. Translated, it gives CASSPRTGGTYEQYF.

The DNA of the CDR3 is TGTGCCACCAGCAGTGGACAGGGTTCGAGGGAGCTGTTTTTT. It encodes CATSSGQGSRELFF. The V gene is TRBV15, the J gene TRBJ2-2, with 8 bases fitting TRBD1. Germline V gene lookup returns CDR1 LNHNV and CDR2 YYDKDF (reference sequence). The CDR3 runs to 14 residues. V lost 3 bases, J lost 9 bases, and 6 bases stayed unmatched. Full variable domain (rest looked up from reference TRBV15 and TRBJ2-2): DAMVIQNPRYQVTQFGKPVTLSCSQTLNHNVMYWYQQKSSQAPKLLFHYYDKDFNNEADTPDNFQSRRPNTSFCFLDIRSPGLGDTAMYLCATSSGQGSRELFFGEGSRLTVL.

The gene calls are TRBV4-3 and TRBJ1-6; no firm D call. The germline V and J ends were trimmed by 4 bases and 8 bases, with 15 bases remaining between them. Germline CDR1 and CDR2: LGHNA and YSLEER. The CDR3 is 15 amino acids. CDR3: CASSPDPDGDSPLHF. The CDR3 DNA is TGCGCCAGCAGCCCGGACCCGGACGGGGATTCACCCCTCCACTTT.

The rearrangement joins TRBV3-1 (or the pseudogene TRBV3-2) to TRBJ1-5; D perhaps matches TRBD1 (5 bases). Germline CDR1 is LGHDT and CDR2 is YNNKEL (reference sequence). With 0 bases removed from V and 6 bases from J, the gap between germline ends came to 6 bases. This CDR3 has 13 residues. The CDR3 sequence: CASSQERGQPQHF. The CDR3 DNA is TGTGCCAGCAGCCAAGAAAGGGGTCAGCCCCAGCATTTT.

The chain is built from TRBV6-5 and TRBJ2-1; a weak D match, TRBD1 (6 bases). V shed 6 bases and J shed 4 bases, with 16 bases lying between them. Germline CDR1 MNHEY, CDR2 SVGAGI. The length of the CDR3 is 15 residues. The CDR3 DNA is TGTGCCAGCAGGTCCAACAGGGTCCCTTACAATGAGCAGTTCTTC. It specifies CASRSNRVPYNEQFF.

The V and J genes are TRBV7-2 and TRBJ1-3; weak D call: TRBD1 (5 bases). The germline CDR1 and CDR2 sequences are SGHTA and FQGNSA. CDR3 length: 14 amino acids. V gave up 1 base and J gave up 4 bases, with 8 bases separating them. The CDR3 DNA follows: TGTGCCAGCAGCTTAGATCGGGGGGGAAACACCATATATTTT. It is translated as CASSLDRGGNTIYF.

V usage is TRBV7-2 and J usage is TRBJ2-1; a weak D match, TRBD1 (6 bases). V shed 1 base and J shed 7 bases, with 11 bases lying between them. Germline CDR1 and CDR2: SGHTA and FQGNSA. CDR3 length equals 14 residues. CDR3 DNA: TGTGCCAGCAGCTTAGATACAGGGCGGAATGAGCAGTTCTTC. This translates into CASSLDTGRNEQFF. Filled out from reference TRBV7-2 and TRBJ2-1, the complete variable domain reads GAGVSQSPSNKVTEKGKDVELRCDPISGHTALYWYRQSLGQGLEFLIYFQGNSAPDKSGLPSDRFSAERTGGSVSTLTIQRTQQEDSAVYLCASSLDTGRNEQFFGPGTRLTVL.

The V and J genes are TRBV7-9 and TRBJ2-7; possibly TRBD1 for D (5 bases). The ends were cut back, 5 bases at V and 2 bases at J, with 13 bases in the middle. The CDR3 covers 14 residues. Germline values: CDR1 SEHNR, CDR2 FQNEAQ (reference sequence). The CDR3 loop is CASSTHPGPYEQYF. As DNA, the CDR3 is TGTGCCAGCAGCACTCACCCAGGGCCCTACGAGCAGTACTTC.

This chain links TRBV3-1 (or the pseudogene TRBV3-2) with TRBJ2-5, with 11 bases lining up with TRBD1. The trim removed 2 bases at V and 5 bases at J, leaving 13 bases unmatched. CDR1 and CDR2 from the germline V gene are LGHDT and YNNKEL (reference sequence). This CDR3 has 18 residues. The CDR3 nucleotides are TGTGCCAGCAGCCAACGACCGACCGGGACAGGGGGGAGGGAGACCCAGTACTTC. As protein: CASSQRPTGTGGRETQYF.

This chain links TRBV28 with TRBJ1-4; the match to TRBD1 covers 8 bases. The CDR3 loop spans 13 amino acids. From germline, CDR1 is MDHEN and CDR2 SYDVKM. The V gene end was trimmed by 5 bases and the J gene end by 10 bases; junction bases not matched to a gene: 6. The CDR3: CASSQTGDGKLFF. CDR3 nucleotide sequence: TGTGCCAGCAGTCAGACAGGGGATGGAAAACTGTTTTTT.

This clone was seen only once. The chain links TRBV24-1 to TRBJ1-2; D is unclear. V dropped 3 bases and J dropped 5 bases, with 12 bases sitting between them. The CDR3 totals 14 residues. From germline, CDR1 is KGHDR and CDR2 SFDVKD. In nucleotides, the CDR3 is TGTGCCACCAGTGATGCAGGAATGGTGTATGGCTACACCTTC. This encodes CATSDAGMVYGYTF.

The chain recombines TRBV7-2 with TRBJ2-1; D unclear. The CDR3 is 14 amino acids. Trimming took 2 bases from V and 1 from J, leaving 6 bases between them. The germline V gene has CDR1 SGHTA and CDR2 FQGNSA. The CDR3 loop reads CASSLSVSYNEQFF. The CDR3 coding sequence is TGTGCCAGCAGCTTAAGCGTATCCTACAATGAGCAGTTCTTC.

The CDR3 nucleotides read TGTGCCAGCACGAACAGGCTTAATTCACCCCTCCACTTT. Its translation is CASTNRLNSPLHF. The chain employs TRBV2 and TRBJ1-6; D might be TRBD1 (5 bases). Between the trimmed V and J ends, which lost 7 bases and 6 bases, there was a span of 10 bases. The CDR3 has 13 amino acids. Germline lookup yields CDR1 SNHLY and CDR2 FYNNEI. Full variable domain (missing parts from reference TRBV2 and TRBJ1-6): EPEVTQTPSHQVTQMGQEVILRCVPISNHLYFYWYRQILGQKVEFLVSFYNNEISEKSEIFDDQFSVERPDGSNFTLKIRSTKLEDSAMYFCASTNRLNSPLHFGNGTRLTVT.

The V call is TRBV2, the J call TRBJ1-2, with 11 bases aligning to TRBD1. Losses at the gene ends were 6 bases for V and 4 bases for J; bases not matched to a gene: 10. This CDR3 comprises 16 residues. CDR1 SNHLY and CDR2 FYNNEI come from the germline V gene. Here the CDR3 reads CASRRTGGLASYGYTF. The CDR3 DNA follows: TGTGCCAGCAGAAGGACAGGGGGCTTAGCGAGCTATGGCTACACCTTC. The complete variable domain, with remaining parts taken from reference TRBV2 and TRBJ1-2, reads EPEVTQTPSHQVTQMGQEVILRCVPISNHLYFYWYRQILGQKVEFLVSFYNNEISEKSEIFDDQFSVERPDGSNFTLKIRSTKLEDSAMYFCASRRTGGLASYGYTFGSGTRLTVV.

The chain links TRBV3-1 (or the pseudogene TRBV3-2) to TRBJ1-4; D call uncertain. CDR1 LGHDT and CDR2 YNNKEL come from the germline V gene (reference sequence). This CDR3 is built from 15 residues. V lost 5 bases to trimming and J lost 3 bases, with 13 bases between them. CDR3 DNA sequence: TGTGCCAGCAGCAAGGACCCCGGGGCTAATGAAAAACTGTTTTTT. This encodes CASSKDPGANEKLFF.

This chain joins TRBV4-2 and TRBJ2-7; D is perhaps TRBD2 (5 bases). This CDR3 spans 17 amino acids. Germline V CDR1 and CDR2: LGHNA, YNFKEQ. V gave up 0 bases and J gave up 2 bases, with 17 bases separating them. The CDR3 is CASSQEFDYDQTYEQYF. Here the CDR3 DNA reads TGTGCCAGCAGCCAAGAATTCGACTATGATCAGACCTACGAGCAGTACTTC.

The chain combines TRBV7-3 with TRBJ2-5; 9 positions agree with TRBD1. V was pared by 5 bases and J by 5 bases, with 12 bases of the junction left unmatched. This CDR3 is 16 amino acids long. In germline, CDR1 is SGHTA, CDR2 FQGTGA. CDR3 residues: CASSKTGGRTPETQYF. The DNA for the CDR3 is TGTGCCAGCAGCAAGACAGGGGGACGGACACCCGAGACCCAGTACTTC.

This chain uses TRBV11-2 with TRBJ1-4; D unclear. Looked up from germline, CDR1 is SGHAT and CDR2 is FQNNGV. The CDR3 runs 14 residues. Trimming left V 1 base short and J 14 bases short, with 17 bases between. The CDR3 reads CASSLGSGGTQLFF. DNA of the CDR3: TGTGCCAGCAGCTTAGGGTCCGGCGGAACCCAGCTGTTTTTT. The full variable domain, with the rest looked up from reference TRBV11-2 and TRBJ1-4, is EAGVAQSPRYKIIEKRQSVAFWCNPISGHATLYWYQQILGQGPKLLIQFQNNGVVDDSQLPKDRFSAERLKGVDSTLKIQPAKLEDSAVYLCASSLGSGGTQLFFGSGTQLSVL.

The V call is TRBV7-3, the J call TRBJ1-4; no reliable D call. The CDR3 covers 13 residues. Trimming took 8 bases from V and 7 from J, leaving 14 bases between them. Germline values: CDR1 SGHTA, CDR2 FQGTGA. The CDR3 nucleotides read TGTGCCAGCGGAGCCGGGAGTGGTGAAAAACTGTTTTTT. Translated: CASGAGSGEKLFF.

The chain recombines TRBV30 with TRBJ2-1; D uncertain. The germline CDR1 and CDR2 sequences are GTSNPN and SVGIG (reference sequence). V was shortened by 2 bases and J by 13 bases, with 9 bases between the two germline ends. The CDR3 totals 10 residues. CDR3 nucleotides: TGTGCCTGGAGTATCGGAGAACAGTTCTTC. It specifies CAWSIGEQFF.

The chain couples TRBV28 to TRBJ2-1; 13 bases fit TRBD2. With V trimmed by 8 bases and J by 9 bases, 13 bases remained unmatched. The CDR3 covers 16 residues. CDR1 and CDR2 (germline): MDHEN, SYDVKM. CDR3 coding DNA: TGTGCCAGCCGCCCATTAGGGACTAGCGGGAATAGTGAGCAGTTCTTC. Protein sequence: CASRPLGTSGNSEQFF.

CDR3 sequence: CASSLVFRETQYF. DNA for the CDR3: TGTGCCAGCAGCTTAGTGTTTCGAGAGACCCAGTACTTC. The chain employs TRBV7-2 and TRBJ2-5; D is unresolved. The CDR3 is 13 amino acids. Trimming removed 1 base at V and 4 bases at J, with 7 bases between. The germline CDR1 and CDR2 sequences are SGHTA and FQGNSA.

The rearrangement links TRBV28 to TRBJ2-3, with 10 positions matching TRBD1. This CDR3 region has 20 residues. V shed 3 bases and J 0 bases; nucleotides not matched to a gene: 15. Per the germline V gene, CDR1 is MDHEN and CDR2 is SYDVKM. The CDR3 region is CASSFLTGGFGTPSTDTQYF. CDR3 in DNA: TGTGCCAGCAGTTTCCTGACAGGGGGCTTCGGGACTCCTAGCACAGATACGCAGTATTTT.

J is TRBJ2-1 and V is TRBV19, with TRBD2 identical over 10 bases. The CDR3 sequence is 16 residues long. CDR1 LNHDA and CDR2 SQIVND come from the germline V gene (reference sequence). The V and J ends lost 4 bases and 2 bases, in that order; junction bases with no gene match: 5. For the CDR3, the DNA is TGTGCCAGTAGTACCTTAGCGGGGGGAGCCTACAATGAGCAGTTCTTC. Amino acid sequence: CASSTLAGGAYNEQFF.

The chain is built from TRBV28 and TRBJ2-7, with 8 bases that match TRBD1. Germline CDR1 reads MDHEN; CDR2 reads SYDVKM. The ends lost 4 bases at V and 2 bases at J; junction bases unmatched: 16. This CDR3 has 18 amino acids. DNA for the CDR3: TGTGCCAGCAGTTCCCCTTCACTCCGGGACAGGACACCCTACGAGCAGTACTTC. Its protein product is CASSSPSLRDRTPYEQYF.

This clone counts as medium-sized (0.01 to 0.1%). The chain links TRBV9 to TRBJ2-7; 13 nucleotides line up with TRBD2. V dropped 3 bases and J dropped 5; count of bases not matched to a gene: 8. The germline gives CDR1 SGDLS, CDR2 YYNGEE. The CDR3 has 16 amino acids. CDR3: CASSAGTSGIMDEQYF. The CDR3 DNA is TGTGCCAGCAGCGCCGGGACTAGCGGGATCATGGACGAGCAGTACTTC.

By frequency in the sample, this clone is large. The chain joins TRBV7-8 to TRBJ2-7, with TRBD2 matching 9 bases. The CDR3 is 15 residues long. With V trimmed by 5 bases and J by 4 bases, 9 bases remained unmatched. From germline, CDR1 is SGHVS and CDR2 FQNEAQ. The CDR3 DNA follows: TGTGCCAGCAGCCCTCGACTAGCGGCTTCGTACGAGCAGTACTTC. Encoded protein: CASSPRLAASYEQYF.